The sample holds a few counts of the clone carrying this TCR beta chain. What it recognizes is unknown. This record belongs to a study of shared clonotypes between healthy human individuals. V lost 3 bases and J lost 5, with 5 bases in between. The CDR3 length is 11 residues. Germline loops: CDR1 WSHSY, CDR2 SAAADI. Study-level points and caveats: Researchers found naive subsets generally carried larger estimated richness than memory subsets.

This table comes from immunoSEQ multiplex PCR, and its TCRdb copy is limited to in-frame clones, with some not included. The table has 300,000 to 400,000 clones, about nine tenths seen once. The sample comprised memory CD8+ T cells sorted from blood. Specified subset: CD45RO+ cells pooled with CCR7-negative TemRA cells. This sequence joins TRBV10-2 and TRBJ2-7, with D uncertain. The receptor was derived from a man in his late teens or twenties in good health. In DNA form, the CDR3 reads TGCGCCAGCAGTGATTCCAACGAGCAGTACTTC. Its translation is CASSDSNEQYF.